This T cell receptor beta chain appears in the sequencing data of a study of Graves' ophthalmopathy and Graves' hyperthyroidism. Whole-study results and caveats: Progression of ophthalmopathy was predicted by the model with roughly 70% sensitivity and roughly 74% specificity. Most expanded thyroid clonotypes above 0.001 frequency also appeared in blood.

Transcripts of RNA were the source for amplifying TCR beta CDR3 regions. HTBI-primed first-round RT-PCR preceded second-round multiplex PCR. TCRdb passed the multiplex PCR reads through MiXCR, listing each CDR3 protein once. The profile shows around 1.1 million distinct CDR3 sequences, approximately 35% of them singletons. None of the included patients had other autoimmune diseases, uncontrolled infections, pregnancy or lactation, as these led to exclusion. In regard to this clonotype: The antigen is not known.

Trimming cost V 5 bases and J 4 bases, with 21 bases left between them. Germline V gene sequence: CDR1 SEHNR, CDR2 FQNEAQ (reference sequence). This CDR3 region has 17 residues. Sequencing was carried out using peripheral blood or thyroid tissue (not recorded which). The receptor was isolated from an adult man with Graves' hyperthyroidism. V and J are TRBV7-9 and TRBJ1-5, with D perhaps matching TRBD1 (6 bases). CDR3 DNA: TGTGCCAGCAGCCGACGGCACAGGGCATTTATTAATCAGCCCCAGCATTTT. This gives the protein CASSRRHRAFINQPQHF.